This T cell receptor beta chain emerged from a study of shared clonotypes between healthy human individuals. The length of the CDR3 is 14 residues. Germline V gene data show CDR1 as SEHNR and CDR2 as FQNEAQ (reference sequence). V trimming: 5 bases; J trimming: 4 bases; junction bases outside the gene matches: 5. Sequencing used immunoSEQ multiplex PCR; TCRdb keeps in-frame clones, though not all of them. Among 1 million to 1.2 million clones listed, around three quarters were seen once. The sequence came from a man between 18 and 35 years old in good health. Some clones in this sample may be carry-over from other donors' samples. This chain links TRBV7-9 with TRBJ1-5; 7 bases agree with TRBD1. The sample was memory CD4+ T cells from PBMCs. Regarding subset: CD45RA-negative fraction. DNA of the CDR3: TGTGCCAGCAGCCGGACAGGTCGGAATCAGCCCCAGCATTTT. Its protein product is CASSRTGRNQPQHF. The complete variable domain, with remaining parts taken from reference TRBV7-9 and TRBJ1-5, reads DTGVSQNPRHKITKRGQNVTFRCDPISEHNRLYWYRQTLGQGPEFLTYFQNEAQLEKSRLLSDRFSAERPKGSFSTLEIQRTEQGDSAMYLCASSRTGRNQPQHFGDGTRLSIL.